This is a list of T cell receptor beta chains from one sample in a study of T cell responses to AZD1222 COVID-19 vaccine. Produced via immunoSEQ multiplex PCR; TCRdb's table is partial and in-frame only. The top ten hold around 4.5% of the sample, which has 120,000 or so clones, around 91% seen once. The sequencing here drew on peripheral blood, taken on day 0 of MenACWY control vaccination. The receptors originated from an adult in good health. CDR3s include the opening cysteine and the closing phenylalanine or tryptophan. The D gene is left open where the match is weak. Expanded clones are given a class, and other clones once, few, many or no size at all.

D gene	V gene	J gene	clone size	CDR3 DNA	CDR3 protein
NA	TRBV7-3	TRBJ2-5	NA	TGTGCCAGCAGCTTAACGAGTGTGGGGCAAGAGACCCAGTACTTC	CASSLTSVGQETQYF
NA	TRBV10-3	TRBJ2-1	NA	TGTGCCATCAGTGGGTCCAGCTCCTACAATGAGCAGTTCTTC	CAISGSSSYNEQFF
NA	TRBV6-5	TRBJ1-2	NA	TGTGCCAGCAGCCGGGGACACAACTATGGCTACACCTTC	CASSRGHNYGYTF
NA	TRBV4-1	TRBJ1-6	NA	TGCGCCAGCAGCCACGGCTTGGGAGCCTCACCCCTCCACTTT	CASSHGLGASPLHF
NA	TRBV7-9	TRBJ2-1	NA	TGTGCCAGCAGCTTAGGCTGGGGGACCCCTTACAATGAGCAGTTCTTC	CASSLGWGTPYNEQFF
NA	TRBV5-4	TRBJ2-7	NA	TGTGCCAGCAGCTGGGACGGGACGGAGTATTTCCCTGACGAGCAGTACTTC	CASSWDGTEYFPDEQYF
TRBD2	TRBV2	TRBJ2-3	NA	TGTGCCAGCGGGGCTAGCGGGGGGAAGGCAGATACGCAGTATTTT	CASGASGGKADTQYF
TRBD2	TRBV5-4	TRBJ2-4	NA	TGTGCCAGCAGCCAAACACTAGCGGGGACCAAAAACATTCAGTACTTC	CASSQTLAGTKNIQYF
NA	TRBV2	TRBJ2-1	NA	TGTGCCAGCAGTGAACAGGGTCCCTACAATGAGCAGTTCTTC	CASSEQGPYNEQFF
NA	TRBV5-5	TRBJ2-5	NA	TGTGCCAGCAGCCCCCTAAGGGGCCCAGAGACCCAGTACTTC	CASSPLRGPETQYF
NA	TRBV28	TRBJ1-4	NA	TGTGCCAGCAGTGCAAGGGGTCAGGAGAAAAAACTGTTTTTT	CASSARGQEKKLFF
NA	TRBV2	TRBJ1-3	few	TGTGCCAGCAGTGAATTTCTGGCCTCTGGAAACACCATATATTTT	CASSEFLASGNTIYF
TRBD2	TRBV5-4	TRBJ2-5	NA	TGTGCCAGCAGCTTCCGGCTAGCGGGACCAGAGACCCAGTACTTC	CASSFRLAGPETQYF
NA	TRBV6-6	TRBJ2-7	NA	TGTGCCAGCAGTTTCGGAGGGATCGAGCAGTACTTC	CASSFGGIEQYF
NA	TRBV27	TRBJ2-3	NA	TGTGCCAGCAGTACCTTGACTGATCCCACAGATACGCAGTATTTT	CASSTLTDPTDTQYF
NA	TRBV6-5	TRBJ2-7	NA	TGTGCCAGCAGTTGGGCTTGGGACGGCACCTACGAGCAGTACTTC	CASSWAWDGTYEQYF
TRBD1	TRBV28	TRBJ1-1	NA	TGTGCCAGCAGCCCGGGACAGGGTGACACTGAAGCTTTCTTT	CASSPGQGDTEAFF
TRBD1	TRBV25-1	TRBJ1-6	NA	TGTGCCAGCAGTGGGACAGGGGGCGGTAATTCACCCCTCCACTTT	CASSGTGGGNSPLHF
NA	TRBV5-1	TRBJ2-1	once	TGCGCCAGCGAAGCCCAGGGTTCCTCCTACAATGAGCAGTTCTTC	CASEAQGSSYNEQFF
TRBD2	TRBV27	TRBJ2-1	NA	TGTGCCAGCAGAGAGATAGCGGGAGATCAGTACAATGAGCAGTTCTTC	CASREIAGDQYNEQFF
NA	TRBV10-3	TRBJ2-1	NA	TGTGCCATCAGTGAGTCGTTTATGGGCGTTGGGGGCTACAATGAGCAGTTCTTC	CAISESFMGVGGYNEQFF
NA	TRBV7-2	TRBJ1-2	NA	TGTGCCAGCAGCTTAGGTCCAGAGAACTATGGCTACACCTTC	CASSLGPENYGYTF
TRBD1	TRBV4-3	TRBJ1-1	NA	TGCGCCAGCGGAGAGGCCCACCGGGACAGGGTTAACACTGAAGCTTTCTTT	CASGEAHRDRVNTEAFF
NA	TRBV7-2	TRBJ2-7	NA	TGTGCCAGCAGCCGGGACGCAGTCAAGCAGTACTTC	CASSRDAVKQYF
NA	TRBV5-1	TRBJ2-5	NA	TGCGCCAGCAGCTTGGGGGTGACTGGATATGAGACCCAGTACTTC	CASSLGVTGYETQYF
NA	TRBV4-3	TRBJ1-2	NA	TGCGCCAGCAGCCAAGAAATTAACCTTAACTATGGCTACACCTTC	CASSQEINLNYGYTF
TRBD1	TRBV28	TRBJ1-2	NA	TGTGCCAGCAGTGTAACAAAGGGGGCCTATGGCTACACCTTC	CASSVTKGAYGYTF
NA	TRBV23-1	TRBJ1-5	NA	TGCGCCAGGACCCCGCGGAGGGGGGGCAATCAGCCCCAGCATTTT	CARTPRRGGNQPQHF
TRBD1	TRBV6-6	TRBJ1-3	NA	TGTGCCAGCAGTCGTTGGCTAGAAGGGGGCGCCGGAAACACCATATATTTT	CASSRWLEGGAGNTIYF
NA	TRBV14	TRBJ2-3	once	TGTGCCAGCAGCCCAGCGCGGCGGGCAGGGAAAAGTACAGATACGCAGTATTTT	CASSPARRAGKSTDTQYF
NA	TRBV2	TRBJ1-5	once	TGTGCCAGCAGTGAACTCACAGTCAATCAGCCCCAGCATTTT	CASSELTVNQPQHF
TRBD1	TRBV2	TRBJ1-6	NA	TGTGCCAGCAGTGAAACTCGGGACAGGGGGTATAATTCACCCCTCCACTTT	CASSETRDRGYNSPLHF
NA	TRBV3-1/TRBV3-2	TRBJ1-1	NA	TGTGCCAGCAGCCTAGAGGCCACCCAGGCTTTCTTT	CASSLEATQAFF
NA	TRBV18	TRBJ2-3	NA	TGTGCCAGCTCACCAAACAGAGATACGCAGTATTTT	CASSPNRDTQYF
TRBD1	TRBV5-1	TRBJ1-1	NA	TGCGCCAGCAGCTGGGGGACAGGGTCCACTGAAGCTTTCTTT	CASSWGTGSTEAFF
NA	TRBV9	TRBJ1-5	NA	TGTGCCAGCAGCCCCTCGGTTGGTCAGCCCCAGCATTTT	CASSPSVGQPQHF
NA	TRBV6-5	TRBJ1-1	NA	TGTGCCAGCAGTTTGGGGAATGAAGCTTTCTTT	CASSLGNEAFF
NA	TRBV11-2	TRBJ2-5	NA	TGTGCCAGCAGCTTTTTTGCGGGGGAGACCCAGTACTTC	CASSFFAGETQYF
NA	TRBV6-1	TRBJ2-3	NA	TGTGCCAGCAGTGAACAGGGGCCCCCAAGCACAGATACGCAGTATTTT	CASSEQGPPSTDTQYF
NA	TRBV24-1	TRBJ2-2	NA	TGTGCCACCAACGATTGGAAGGACACCGGGGAGCTGTTTTTT	CATNDWKDTGELFF
TRBD2	TRBV11-2	TRBJ2-3	NA	TGTGCCAGCAGCTTAGATAGGACTAGCGGCGCGACAGATACGCAGTATTTT	CASSLDRTSGATDTQYF
NA	TRBV18	TRBJ2-3	NA	TGTGCCAGCTCTAGCCGACAGGCGAGCACAGATACGCAGTATTTT	CASSSRQASTDTQYF